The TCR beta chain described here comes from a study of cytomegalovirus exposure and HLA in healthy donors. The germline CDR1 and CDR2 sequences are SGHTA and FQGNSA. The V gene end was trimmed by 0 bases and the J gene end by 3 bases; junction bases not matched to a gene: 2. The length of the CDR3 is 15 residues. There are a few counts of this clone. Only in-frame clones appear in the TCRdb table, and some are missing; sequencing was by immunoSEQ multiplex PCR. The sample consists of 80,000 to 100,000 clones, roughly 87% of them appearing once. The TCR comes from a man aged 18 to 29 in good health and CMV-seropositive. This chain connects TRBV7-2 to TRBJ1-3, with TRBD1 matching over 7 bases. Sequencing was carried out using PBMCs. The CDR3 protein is CASSLARTGGNTIYF. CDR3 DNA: TGTGCCAGCAGCTTAGCCCGGACAGGTGGAAACACCATATATTTT.